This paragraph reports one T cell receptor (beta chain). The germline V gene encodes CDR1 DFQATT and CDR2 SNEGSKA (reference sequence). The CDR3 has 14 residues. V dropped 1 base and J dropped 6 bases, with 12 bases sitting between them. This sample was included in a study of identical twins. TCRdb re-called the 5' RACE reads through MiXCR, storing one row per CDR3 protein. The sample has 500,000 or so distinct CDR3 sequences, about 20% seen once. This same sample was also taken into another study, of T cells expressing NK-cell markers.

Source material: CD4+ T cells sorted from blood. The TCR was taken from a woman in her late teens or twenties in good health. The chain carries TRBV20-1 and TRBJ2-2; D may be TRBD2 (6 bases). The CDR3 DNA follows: TGCAGTGCTAGAGTGGTTAGCGGCTCCGGGGAGCTGTTTTTT. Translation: CSARVVSGSGELFF.